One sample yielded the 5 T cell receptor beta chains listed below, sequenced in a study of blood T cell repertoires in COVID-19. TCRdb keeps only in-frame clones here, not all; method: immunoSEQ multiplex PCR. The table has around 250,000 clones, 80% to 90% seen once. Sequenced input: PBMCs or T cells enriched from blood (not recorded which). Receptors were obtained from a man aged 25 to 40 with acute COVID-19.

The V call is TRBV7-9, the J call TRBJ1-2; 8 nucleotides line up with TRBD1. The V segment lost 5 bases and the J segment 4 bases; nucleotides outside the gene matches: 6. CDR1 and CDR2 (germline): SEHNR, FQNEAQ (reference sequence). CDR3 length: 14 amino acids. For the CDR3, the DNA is TGTGCCAGCAGCGACAGGGGACCGGCCTATGGCTACACCTTC. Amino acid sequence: CASSDRGPAYGYTF. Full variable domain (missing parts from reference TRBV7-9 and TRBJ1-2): DTGVSQNPRHKITKRGQNVTFRCDPISEHNRLYWYRQTLGQGPEFLTYFQNEAQLEKSRLLSDRFSAERPKGSFSTLEIQRTEQGDSAMYLCASSDRGPAYGYTFGSGTRLTVV.

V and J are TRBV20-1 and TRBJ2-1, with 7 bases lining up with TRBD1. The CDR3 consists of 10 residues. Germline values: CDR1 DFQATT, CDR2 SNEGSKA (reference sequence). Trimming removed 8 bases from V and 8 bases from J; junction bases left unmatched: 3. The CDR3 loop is CSTGVDEQFF. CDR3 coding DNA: TGCAGTACAGGGGTTGATGAGCAGTTCTTC.

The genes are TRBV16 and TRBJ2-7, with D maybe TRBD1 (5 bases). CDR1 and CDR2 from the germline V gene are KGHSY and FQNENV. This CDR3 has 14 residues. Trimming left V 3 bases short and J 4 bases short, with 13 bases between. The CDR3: CASSQEPGAYEQYV. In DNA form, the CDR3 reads TGTGCCAGCAGCCAGGAACCTGGGGCGTACGAGCAGTACGTC.

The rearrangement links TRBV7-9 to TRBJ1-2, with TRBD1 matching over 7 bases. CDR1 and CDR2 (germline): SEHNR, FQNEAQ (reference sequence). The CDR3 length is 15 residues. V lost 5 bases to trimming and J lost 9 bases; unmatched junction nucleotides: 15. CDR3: CASSETGSGALSYTF. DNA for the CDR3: TGTGCCAGCAGCGAGACAGGGTCGGGAGCCCTTAGCTACACCTTC.

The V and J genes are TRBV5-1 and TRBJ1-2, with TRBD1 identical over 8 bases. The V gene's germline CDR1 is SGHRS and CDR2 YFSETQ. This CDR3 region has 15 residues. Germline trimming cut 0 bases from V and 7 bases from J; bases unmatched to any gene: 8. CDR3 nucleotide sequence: TGCGCCAGCAGCTTGGTCTCTCCGGGACAGGCTGGCTACACCTTC. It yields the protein CASSLVSPGQAGYTF.